This is a list of T cell receptor beta chains from one sample in a study of blood T cell repertoires in COVID-19. TCRdb's table, derived via immunoSEQ multiplex PCR, lists solely in-frame clones and lacks some. The data contain 86,000 or so clones, roughly 96% of them singletons. Sequenced material: peripheral blood. The source is a human donor with active COVID-19. The donor label of this sample is uncertain. The CDR3 runs from the conserved cysteine through the conserved F or W. A D gene is named only where the DNA matches it firmly. Some rows have no size entry. The others give once, few or many, or a class for an expanded clone.

D,J,V,size,DNA,CDR3
-,TRBJ2-3,TRBV9,once,TGTGCCAGCGGGCGGCAGGGTAGGACAGATACGCAGTATTTT,CASGRQGRTDTQYF
-,TRBJ1-3,TRBV19,-,TGTGCCAGTAATACAGCCGACTCTGGAAACACCATATATTTT,CASNTADSGNTIYF
TRBD1,TRBJ1-1,TRBV7-9,-,TGTGCCAGCAGCTCACCCGGGACAGGGAGCGGAGCTTTCTTT,CASSSPGTGSGAFF
-,TRBJ1-6,TRBV6-5,-,TGTGCCAGCAGTTACTCGAACAGGAGGGATTCACCCCTCCACTTT,CASSYSNRRDSPLHF
TRBD2,TRBJ2-5,TRBV19,-,TGTGCCAGTAGTAGCGGACTAGCGGGAGTTTACGAGACCCAGTACTTC,CASSSGLAGVYETQYF
TRBD1,TRBJ2-1,TRBV11-3,-,TGTGCCAGCAGCCCACAGGGGTTGAACAATGAGCAGTTCTTC,CASSPQGLNNEQFF
-,TRBJ2-7,TRBV3-1/TRBV3-2,-,TGTGCCAGCAGCCCGAGAATGGGGCCAGGACGCTACGAGCAGTACTTC,CASSPRMGPGRYEQYF
-,TRBJ1-4,TRBV27,-,TGTGCCAGCAGCCAAAGGGGGGGTATTCAGGAAAAACTGTTTTTT,CASSQRGGIQEKLFF
-,TRBJ2-3,TRBV6-5,-,TGTGCCAGCAGCGAGGGGGATAAAGGGGCAGATACGCAGTATTTT,CASSEGDKGADTQYF
-,TRBJ2-2,TRBV11-3,-,TGTGCCAGCAGCGCAACCGGGTCTTTCTTCACCGGGGAGCTGTTTTTT,CASSATGSFFTGELFF
-,TRBJ1-5,TRBV6-6,-,TGTGCCAGCAGCCTCCCGCGGGCAGCGGGGGGTCAGCCCCAGCATTTT,CASSLPRAAGGQPQHF
TRBD1,TRBJ2-7,TRBV3-1/TRBV3-2,-,TGTGCCAGCAGCCAAGCCGGGACAGGGCCCTACGAGCAGTACTTC,CASSQAGTGPYEQYF
-,TRBJ2-5,TRBV18,-,TGTGCCAGCTCACTCAAGCCAGCGGGTTCCCAAGAGACCCAGTACTTC,CASSLKPAGSQETQYF
TRBD2,TRBJ2-7,TRBV11-2,-,TGTGCCAGCAGCCCCCAGCGGGGGGGTTCCTACGAGCAGTACTTC,CASSPQRGGSYEQYF
TRBD2,TRBJ2-1,TRBV10-1,-,TGCGCCAGCAGCCATAGCGGGAGCGGTTACAATGAGCAGTTCTTC,CASSHSGSGYNEQFF
-,TRBJ1-2,TRBV7-2,-,TGTGCCAGCAGCCCCAGGGAGGGCTATGGCTACACCTTC,CASSPREGYGYTF